The clone carrying this TCR beta chain was seen ten or more times. This CDR3 region has 17 residues. The germline gives CDR1 LNHDA, CDR2 SQIVND (reference sequence). V lost 4 bases to trimming and J lost 4 bases; unmatched junction nucleotides: 15. These data are taken from a study of early T cells in non-severe SARS-CoV-2 infection. At the level of the study: Chains stayed unpaired after sequencing of bulk RNA from unsorted whole blood.

TCRdb independently ran MiXCR on the 5' RACE reads; one entry per CDR3 protein. This sample carries tens of thousands of distinct CDR3 sequences, around 9.3% of them seen once, and the ten largest clones take approximately 4%. Sequencing used whole blood, obtained at baseline. The TCR comes from an adult who was a healthcare worker with PCR-confirmed SARS-CoV-2 infection or an uninfected control (not recorded which). This rearrangement joins TRBV19 to TRBJ1-2, with 7 bases identical to TRBD1. The CDR3 nucleotides are TGTGCCAGTAGTAAGACAGGGTCCCTTCTCCTCGGCTATGGCTACACCTTC. Amino acids: CASSKTGSLLLGYGYTF. Based on the CDR3 plus reference TRBV19 and TRBJ1-2, the full variable domain is DGGITQSPKYLFRKEGQNVTLSCEQNLNHDAMYWYRQDPGQGLRLIYYSQIVNDFQKGDIAEGYSVSREKKESFPLTVTSAQKNPTAFYLCASSKTGSLLLGYGYTFGSGTRLTVV.